What follows are 27 T cell receptor beta chains derived from one specimen sequenced in a study of T cells in Graves' hyperthyroidism and ophthalmopathy. Researchers amplified the TCR beta CDR3 regions from RNA transcripts. HTBI primers were used for first-round RT-PCR of the TCR CDR3. TCRdb used MiXCR to reprocess the multiplex PCR reads, holding one entry per CDR3 protein. The sample yields 650,000 to 850,000 distinct CDR3 sequences, approximately 19% seen once. Sequencing used blood. The receptor set was obtained from a woman between 50 and 59 years old with Graves' hyperthyroidism that later progressed to Graves' ophthalmopathy.

This clonotype has only a few counts. The rearrangement uses TRBV5-1 and TRBJ1-1, with 8 nucleotides matching TRBD1. Germline CDR1 is SGHRS and CDR2 is YFSETQ. Trimming at V came to 4 bases and at J to 1 base, leaving 9 bases not matched to a gene. The CDR3 extends over 16 amino acids. CDR3 protein: CASSISGGVWNTEAFF. In DNA, the CDR3 is TGCGCCAGCAGCATTTCAGGGGGCGTTTGGAACACTGAAGCTTTCTTT.

The chain is built from TRBV28 and TRBJ2-2; D is tentatively TRBD1 or TRBD2 (6 bases each). V was clipped by 1 base and J by 6 bases, with 15 bases between them. The CDR3 runs to 16 residues. The germline V gene encodes CDR1 MDHEN and CDR2 SYDVKM. The CDR3 sequence is CASSLLGGGGPGELFF. CDR3 DNA sequence: TGTGCCAGCAGTTTATTGGGGGGCGGCGGTCCCGGGGAGCTGTTTTTT.

CDR3 loop: CASSSGAGVEYEQYF. DNA of the CDR3: TGTGCCAGCAGCTCCGGGGCGGGGGTGGAGTACGAGCAGTACTTC. The chain employs TRBV28 and TRBJ2-7; TRBD2 agrees at 7 bases. This CDR3 comprises 15 residues. The V segment lost 6 bases and the J segment 4 bases; nucleotides outside the gene matches: 12. From germline, CDR1 is MDHEN and CDR2 SYDVKM.

This clonotype was seen repeatedly, ten times or more. V is TRBV5-1 and J is TRBJ2-3; 10 nucleotides align to TRBD2. The CDR3 has 17 amino acids. V lost 4 bases and J lost 0; bases outside the gene matches: 8. Germline V lookup: CDR1 SGHRS, CDR2 YFSETQ. CDR3 sequence reads: CASSALTSGESTDTQYF. The CDR3 coding sequence is TGCGCCAGCAGCGCCCTAACTAGCGGGGAAAGCACAGATACGCAGTATTTT.

Ten or more counts support this clonotype. This chain joins TRBV5-1 and TRBJ2-3; 10 bases align to TRBD2. J gave up 3 bases and V 3 bases, and 10 bases lay outside the gene matches. Germline CDR1 is SGHRS and CDR2 is YFSETQ. This CDR3 is built from 17 residues. The DNA for the CDR3 is TGCGCCAGCAGCTCAGGGACTAGCGCATTTTTAACAGATACGCAGTATTTT. This translates into CASSSGTSAFLTDTQYF.

This clonotype was detected only a few times. The chain is built from TRBV7-6 and TRBJ2-5; 13 nucleotides match TRBD2. This CDR3 spans 17 amino acids. Germline CDR1 reads SGHVS; CDR2 reads FNYEAQ. V shed 1 base, J shed 3 bases, and the junction held 5 bases outside the gene matches. CDR3 sequence: CASSLGLAGGTKETQYF. The CDR3 DNA reads TGTGCCAGCAGCTTAGGACTAGCGGGGGGCACAAAAGAGACCCAGTACTTC.

V usage is TRBV2 and J usage is TRBJ1-6; no clear D. Germline CDR1 SNHLY, CDR2 FYNNEI. Trimming removed 5 bases from V and 3 bases from J, with 5 bases in between. The CDR3 extends over 13 amino acids. The CDR3 coding sequence is TGTGCCAGCAGTAACGGCTATAATTCACCCCTCCACTTT. The encoded protein is CASSNGYNSPLHF.

There are many counts of this clonotype. The chain has TRBV3-1 and TRBJ1-1; D is ambiguous. V lost 5 bases and J lost 10, with 20 bases in between. The germline V gene has CDR1 LGHDT and CDR2 YNNKEL (reference sequence). The CDR3 consists of 14 residues. Here the CDR3 DNA reads TGTGCCAGCAGCGCTAAAATTGGTGTTGCCCGAGCTTTCTTT. Protein product: CASSAKIGVARAFF.

The CDR3 loop is CASRFSGGAYEQFF. The DNA for the CDR3 is TGTGCCAGCAGGTTTAGCGGGGGGGCCTATGAGCAGTTCTTC. The rearrangement links TRBV12-3 or TRBV12-4 to TRBJ2-1; 11 positions match TRBD2. The V segment lost 6 bases and the J segment 8 bases; nucleotides outside the gene matches: 6. The CDR3 contains 14 residues.

This clonotype was counted a single time. This may arise from a read error, as a much more abundant clone is one base away. The J gene is TRBJ1-2, the V gene TRBV6-1, with a tentative D call TRBD1 (5 bases). The length of the CDR3 is 12 residues. The V gene lost 6 bases and the J gene lost 8 bases, with 13 bases spanning the gap. Germline loops: CDR1 MNHNS, CDR2 SASEGT. CDR3 bases: TGTGCCAGCAGACCCGCGGGGCAGGGCTACACCTTC. This codes for CASRPAGQGYTF.

The chain links TRBV19 to TRBJ2-1; TRBD1 might be the D (6 bases). CDR1 is LNHDA and CDR2 is SQIVND in the germline V gene (reference sequence). The V gene lost 6 bases and the J gene lost 3 bases, with 24 bases spanning the gap. This CDR3 comprises 18 residues. The CDR3, as DNA: TGTGCCAGTAGCCCACGGGCCCTACAGGGCGGGTTCTACAATGAGCAGTTCTTC. Its translation: CASSPRALQGGFYNEQFF.

Comments on this clonotype: This may stem from a read error, because a much larger clone lies one nucleotide away. The chain combines TRBV2 with TRBJ2-7, with 13 bases that match TRBD2. The CDR3 is 15 amino acids. J was trimmed by 2 bases and V by 6 bases; bases with no gene match: 4. Germline assignment: CDR1 SNHLY and CDR2 FYNNEI. The CDR3 reads CASRQGLAGAYEQYF. In DNA form, the CDR3 reads TGTGCCAGCAGGCAAGGACTAGCGGGGGCCTACGAGCAGTACTTC.

This clonotype turned up a few times. The J gene is TRBJ2-2, the V gene TRBV30; TRBD2 is a possible D gene (6 bases). The length of the CDR3 is 15 residues. Trimming took 7 bases from V and 2 from J, leaving 17 bases between them. The germline gives CDR1 GTSNPN, CDR2 SVGIG (reference sequence). CDR3 coding DNA: TGTGCCTCCCCACCCTCGGGACTTAACACCGGGGAGCTGTTTTTT. It yields the protein CASPPSGLNTGELFF.

This clonotype was seen many times. The chain couples TRBV30 to TRBJ2-3; 7 nucleotides line up with TRBD1. This CDR3 is built from 15 residues. J was trimmed by 2 bases and V by 8 bases; bases with no gene match: 13. The germline V gene has CDR1 GTSNPN and CDR2 SVGIG (reference sequence). The CDR3 sequence is CALRGQSRNTDTQYF. The CDR3 DNA follows: TGTGCCCTCAGGGGACAGAGTAGGAACACAGATACGCAGTATTTT.

This clonotype has just a few counts. This sequence joins TRBV6-5 and TRBJ2-2; D call uncertain. The CDR3 totals 14 residues. Germline V gene sequence: CDR1 MNHEY, CDR2 SVGAGI. The V end was cut by 4 bases, the J end by 0 bases, with 6 bases between. DNA for the CDR3: TGTGCCAGCAGTTGGCTAACGAACACCGGGGAGCTGTTTTTT. Its translation is CASSWLTNTGELFF.

This clonotype has a handful of counts. CDR3 coding DNA: TGTGCCAGCAGCTCTGGACCCTCCCCCGATTATGGCTACACCTTC. Translated, it gives CASSSGPSPDYGYTF. The chain uses TRBV7-9 and TRBJ1-2; D uncertain. V lost 4 bases and J lost 5, with 17 bases in between. The germline V gene encodes CDR1 SEHNR and CDR2 FQNEAQ (reference sequence). The CDR3 consists of 15 residues.

This clonotype has only a few counts. Here the CDR3 reads CASSHGHGGNQPQHF. The CDR3, as DNA: TGTGCCAGCAGCCACGGACATGGTGGCAATCAGCCCCAGCATTTT. The chain recombines TRBV7-8 with TRBJ1-5; the D gene is possibly TRBD1 (5 bases). From germline, CDR1 is SGHVS and CDR2 FQNEAQ. V was cut by 5 bases and J by 2 bases, with 13 bases left in between. CDR3 length: 15 amino acids.

With respect to this clonotype: A much larger clone differs by one base, so this may be a read error. The chain uses TRBV18 and TRBJ2-3, with TRBD2 as a possible D gene (6 bases). The V gene's germline CDR1 is KGHSH and CDR2 LQKENI. There are 14 residues in the CDR3. Trimming removed 3 bases at V and 3 bases at J, with 10 bases between. CDR3: CASSPTGRTDTQYF. The CDR3 DNA is TGTGCCAGCTCACCGACGGGGAGGACAGATACGCAGTATTTT.

This clonotype was counted many times. The rearrangement uses TRBV30 and TRBJ1-5; TRBD1 is a possible D gene (6 bases). Germline V lookup: CDR1 GTSNPN, CDR2 SVGIG (reference sequence). V was pared by 1 base and J by 2 bases, with 15 bases between. The CDR3 has 16 residues. CDR3 bases: TGTGCCTGGAGTGCCCGGTTGGCAGGGGGCAATCAGCCCCAGCATTTT. Encoded protein: CAWSARLAGGNQPQHF.

This clonotype was recorded a few times. The chain employs TRBV20-1 and TRBJ1-5; no clear D. Deletions cut 3 bases from V and 4 bases from J, with 10 bases between. Germline V lookup: CDR1 DFQATT, CDR2 SNEGSKA (reference sequence). This CDR3 has 13 amino acids. The CDR3 DNA reads as TGCAGTGCTAGGCGGGGAGAAAATCAGCCCCAGCATTTT. Amino acids: CSARRGENQPQHF.

A word on this clonotype: Compared with germline, one end of the junction differs, possibly owing to a read error. The rearrangement joins TRBV5-1 to TRBJ1-2, with a weak D call TRBD1 (5 bases). The CDR3 runs 16 residues. Germline CDR1 is SGHRS and CDR2 is YFSETQ. CDR3 DNA: TGCGCCAGCAGGAGAGTGGAAGGAGGGGCGGGCTATGGCTACATCTTC. This sequence encodes CASRRVEGGAGYGYIF.

This clonotype showed up many times. The rearrangement joins TRBV12-3 or TRBV12-4 to TRBJ2-2; 9 nucleotides agree with TRBD1. The CDR3 is 17 amino acids. Trimming took 1 base from V and 0 from J; bases not matched to a gene: 3. The CDR3 loop reads CASSLDRGRTNTGELFF. The CDR3, as DNA: TGTGCCAGCAGTTTAGACAGGGGGCGGACGAACACCGGGGAGCTGTTTTTT.

The chain couples TRBV12-3 or TRBV12-4 to TRBJ1-5; D call uncertain. V lost 7 bases, J lost 0 bases, and 10 bases lay in between. The CDR3 is 14 amino acids. The CDR3 sequence is CASTKYHSNQPQHF. In DNA form, the CDR3 reads TGTGCCAGCACGAAGTATCATAGCAATCAGCCCCAGCATTTT.

A note on this clonotype: The conserved phenylalanine or tryptophan normally closing the CDR3 is absent here, so this likely arose from a read error. This chain links TRBV19 with TRBJ1-2; D unresolved. This CDR3 is built from 15 residues. Germline V gives CDR1 LNHDA, CDR2 SQIVND (reference sequence). Trimming left V 3 bases short and J 4 bases short, with 15 bases between. The CDR3, as DNA: TGTGCCAGTAGTATTTGGGAGGAAAACGTCTATGGCTACACCCTC. Its translation is CASSIWEENVYGYTL.

This clonotype was seen many times. The CDR3 reads CASMDGMNTEAFF. Here the CDR3 DNA reads TGTGCCAGCATGGATGGCATGAACACTGAAGCTTTCTTT. This chain links TRBV6-1 with TRBJ1-1; D remains unclear. CDR1 is MNHNS, CDR2 SASEGT, per germline. V gave up 7 bases and J gave up 0 bases, with 9 bases separating them. There are 13 residues in the CDR3.

A note on this clonotype: At one end, the junction sequence differs from germline, possibly due to a read error. The chain combines TRBV6-5 with TRBJ2-6; 7 nucleotides agree with TRBD1. Germline CDR1 MNHEY, CDR2 SVGAGI. The CDR3 totals 18 residues. The CDR3: CASSSPGQADSGANVLTF. Here the CDR3 DNA reads TGTGCCAGCAGTTCCCCCGGACAGGCTGACTCTGGGGCCAACGTACTGACTTTC.

This clonotype was detected only a few times. This chain uses TRBV7-2 with TRBJ2-2; D could derive from TRBD1 or TRBD2 (5 bases each). V lost 0 bases and J 5 bases, leaving 13 bases between the germline ends. Germline assignment: CDR1 SGHTA and CDR2 FQGNSA. The CDR3 is 16 amino acids. The CDR3 sequence: CASSLALGRGTGELFF. The CDR3 DNA reads TGTGCCAGCAGCTTAGCCCTGGGGCGAGGGACCGGGGAGCTGTTTTTT.